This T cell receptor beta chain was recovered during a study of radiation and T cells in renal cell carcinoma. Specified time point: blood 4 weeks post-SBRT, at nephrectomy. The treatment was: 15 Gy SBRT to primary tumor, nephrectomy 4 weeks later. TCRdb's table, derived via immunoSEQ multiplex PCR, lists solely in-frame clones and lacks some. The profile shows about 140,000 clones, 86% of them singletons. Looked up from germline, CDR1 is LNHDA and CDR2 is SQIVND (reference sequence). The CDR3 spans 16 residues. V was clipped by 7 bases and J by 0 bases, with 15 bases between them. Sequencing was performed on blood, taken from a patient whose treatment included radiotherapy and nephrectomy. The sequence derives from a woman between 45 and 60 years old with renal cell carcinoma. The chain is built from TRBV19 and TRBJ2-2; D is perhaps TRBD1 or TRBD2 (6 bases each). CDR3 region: CASTEGHLANTGELFF. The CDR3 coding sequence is TGTGCCAGTACGGAGGGACACCTGGCGAACACCGGGGAGCTGTTTTTT. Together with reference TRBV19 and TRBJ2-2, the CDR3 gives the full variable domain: DGGITQSPKYLFRKEGQNVTLSCEQNLNHDAMYWYRQDPGQGLRLIYYSQIVNDFQKGDIAEGYSVSREKKESFPLTVTSAQKNPTAFYLCASTEGHLANTGELFFGEGSRLTVL.